One and the same sample provided the 18 T cell receptor beta chains below, sequenced in a study of patients and donors after allogeneic stem cell transplantation. TCRdb redid the calling of the RT-PCR reads with MiXCR, one entry per CDR3 protein. Here the sample spans about 960,000 distinct CDR3 sequences, approximately 18% being singletons. Sequencing used blood, either unsorted or a sorted T cell fraction (not recorded which). The receptors were sampled from a human donor who was either an allogeneic HSCT recipient or a stem cell or donor lymphocyte infusion donor (not recorded which). It is not recorded whose cells these are; they may come from a transplant donor.

This clonotype was seen more than once but under ten times. The CDR3 sequence is CASSLSSGHVQETQYF. The CDR3 bases are TGCGCCAGCAGCCTGTCTAGCGGGCACGTCCAAGAGACCCAGTACTTC. The V gene is TRBV5-1, the J gene TRBJ2-5; 8 nucleotides match TRBD2. The junction had 9 bases not matched to a gene; V was cut back by 4 bases and J by 1 base. Germline lookup yields CDR1 SGHRS and CDR2 YFSETQ. The CDR3 has 16 residues.

This clonotype appeared many times. The chain links TRBV12-3 or TRBV12-4 to TRBJ1-2; D gene ambiguous. The V gene lost 3 bases and the J gene lost 4 bases, with 12 bases spanning the gap. The CDR3 sequence is 14 residues long. The CDR3 protein is CASSFYLATYGYTF. The CDR3 DNA reads as TGTGCCAGCAGTTTTTATCTGGCAACCTATGGCTACACCTTC.

This clonotype was detected a few times. The chain combines TRBV20-1 with TRBJ1-2; TRBD1 is a possible D gene (6 bases). Germline values: CDR1 DFQATT, CDR2 SNEGSKA (reference sequence). Trimming removed 3 bases from V and 4 bases from J, with 12 bases in between. The CDR3 consists of 13 residues. The CDR3 DNA reads as TGCAGTGCTAGGTACAGGGAATTCTATGGCTACACCTTC. Residues: CSARYREFYGYTF.

The V and J genes are TRBV3-1 and TRBJ2-7; 13 bases map to TRBD2. CDR1 is LGHDT, CDR2 YNNKEL, per germline (reference sequence). This CDR3 has 17 residues. Trimming took 4 bases from V and 5 from J; bases not matched to a gene: 11. This CDR3 is CASSRLAGGGLGHEQYF. The CDR3, as DNA: TGTGCCAGCAGCCGACTAGCGGGAGGAGGGTTAGGCCACGAGCAGTACTTC.

A few counts support this clonotype. The V gene is TRBV5-1, the J gene TRBJ2-2; TRBD1 might be the D (6 bases). The germline V and J ends were trimmed by 2 bases and 3 bases, with 11 bases remaining between them. This CDR3 contains 15 residues. Germline CDR1 SGHRS, CDR2 YFSETQ. The CDR3 region is CASSLQGGDTGELFF. The CDR3 region has the DNA TGCGCCAGCAGCTTACAGGGTGGGGACACCGGGGAGCTGTTTTTT.

This clonotype was detected only once. The chain has TRBV6-2 or TRBV6-3 and TRBJ2-7; 13 bases align to TRBD2. V lost 5 bases, J lost 6 bases, and 7 bases stayed unmatched. The CDR3 runs to 15 residues. Germline CDR1 MNHEY, CDR2 SVGEGT. CDR3 protein: CASSQRLAGGGEQYF. The CDR3, as DNA: TGTGCCAGCAGTCAGCGACTAGCGGGGGGTGGCGAGCAGTACTTC.

J is TRBJ2-7 and V is TRBV4-2, with 7 positions matching TRBD2. This CDR3 contains 16 residues. Germline V gene sequence: CDR1 LGHNA, CDR2 YNFKEQ. Unmatched junction bases numbered 8, after V lost 1 base and J lost 2 bases. CDR3 sequence (DNA): TGTGCCAGCAGCCAAGTTTCTAGCGGCCCAACCTACGAGCAGTACTTC. This encodes CASSQVSSGPTYEQYF.

The CDR3 sequence: CSATPVRSNTEAFF. DNA for the CDR3: TGCAGTGCTACCCCCGTTCGTAGTAACACTGAAGCTTTCTTT. The V and J genes are TRBV20-1 and TRBJ1-1, with D uncertain. Germline CDR1 is DFQATT and CDR2 is SNEGSKA (reference sequence). V gave up 4 bases and J gave up 2 bases, with 14 bases separating them. The CDR3 contains 14 residues.

This clonotype was counted only a few times. The V and J genes are TRBV24-1 and TRBJ2-1; D remains ambiguous. V lost 5 bases and J 1 base, leaving 11 bases between the germline ends. CDR3 size: 15 residues. Germline CDR1 is KGHDR and CDR2 is SFDVKD. Here the CDR3 reads CATSVTGVSYNEQFF. The CDR3 nucleotides read TGTGCCACCAGTGTGACCGGCGTGTCCTACAATGAGCAGTTCTTC.

V usage is TRBV20-1 and J usage is TRBJ1-3; a weak D match, TRBD1 (5 bases). Germline V CDR1 and CDR2: DFQATT, SNEGSKA (reference sequence). This CDR3 is 13 amino acids long. The CDR3 here is CSGDGPSGNTIYF. As DNA, the CDR3 is TGCAGCGGGGACGGGCCCTCTGGAAACACCATATATTTT.

This clonotype was seen many times. This chain connects TRBV6-5 to TRBJ1-2; D is unresolved. Looked up from germline, CDR1 is MNHEY and CDR2 is SVGAGI. The CDR3 length is 13 residues. The V end was cut by 0 bases, the J end by 5 bases, with 7 bases between. CDR3 nucleotide sequence: TGTGCCAGCAGTTACTCGACCGATTATGGCTACACCTTC. Translating gives CASSYSTDYGYTF.

The chain links TRBV7-6 to TRBJ2-5; the D gene is possibly TRBD1 (6 bases). In germline, CDR1 is SGHVS, CDR2 FNYEAQ. The CDR3 length is 13 residues. The germline V and J ends were trimmed by 8 bases and 7 bases, with 17 bases remaining between them. This chain's CDR3 is CASSGHPHPTQYF. In DNA form, the CDR3 reads TGTGCCAGCTCGGGACACCCCCACCCGACCCAGTACTTC.

The V and J genes are TRBV20-1 and TRBJ2-1, with 8 bases that match TRBD2. The CDR3 extends over 12 amino acids. The V gene's germline CDR1 is DFQATT and CDR2 SNEGSKA (reference sequence). Trimming at V came to 6 bases and at J to 8 bases, leaving 6 bases not matched to a gene. The CDR3 sequence: CSARGGRHEQFF. CDR3 nucleotide sequence: TGCAGTGCCCGGGGGGGTAGGCATGAGCAGTTCTTC.

The V gene is TRBV2, the J gene TRBJ2-7; D remains unclear. The CDR3 length is 14 residues. Trimming cost V 6 bases and J 2 bases, with 14 bases left between them. Germline V gene lookup returns CDR1 SNHLY and CDR2 FYNNEI. The CDR3 region is CASRKISSPYEQYF. The CDR3 DNA sequence: TGTGCCAGCAGGAAGATCTCGAGCCCCTACGAGCAGTACTTC.

V is TRBV24-1 and J is TRBJ2-1; D unclear. Germline CDR1 reads KGHDR; CDR2 reads SFDVKD. The CDR3 consists of 16 residues. Trimming left V 4 bases short and J 0 bases short, with 12 bases between. DNA for the CDR3: TGTGCCACCAGTGAGGGGTGGCGGAGCTCCTACAATGAGCAGTTCTTC. It yields the protein CATSEGWRSSYNEQFF.

This sequence joins TRBV5-6 and TRBJ1-2; the D is unclear. Germline lookup yields CDR1 SGHDT and CDR2 YYEEEE. The CDR3 totals 15 residues. Trimming left V 0 bases short and J 1 base short, with 10 bases between. CDR3 region: CASSLVLALNYGYTF. The CDR3 nucleotides are TGTGCCAGCAGCTTGGTCTTGGCACTTAACTATGGCTACACCTTC.

The CDR3: CASSLAGYSYEQYF. CDR3 coding DNA: TGTGCCAGCAGTTTAGCGGGGTACTCCTACGAGCAGTACTTC. The chain has TRBV12-3 or TRBV12-4 and TRBJ2-7; no firm D call. Trimming took off 0 bases at V and 0 bases at J, with 6 bases between the two ends. The CDR3 is made up of 14 amino acids.

The rearrangement uses TRBV29-1 and TRBJ2-3; 7 positions match TRBD2. Looked up from germline, CDR1 is SQVTM and CDR2 is ANQGSEA. V trimming: 6 bases; J trimming: 4 bases; junction bases outside the gene matches: 13. The CDR3 spans 15 residues. In DNA, the CDR3 is TGCAGCGTCGCCACGGCTAGCGGTTTGGCAGATACGCAGTATTTT. Its translation: CSVATASGLADTQYF.